Following are 21 T cell receptor beta chains from one sample sequenced in a study of T cells in Graves' hyperthyroidism and ophthalmopathy. The CDR3 regions of TCR beta were amplified from RNA transcripts. Primed by the HTBI set, a first-round RT-PCR was run on the TCR CDR3. Via MiXCR, TCRdb re-called the multiplex PCR reads, giving one row per CDR3 protein. The sample lists around 580,000 distinct CDR3 sequences; more than 45% were seen once. The sequenced sample consisted of peripheral blood or thyroid tissue (not recorded which). The receptors come from a woman between 18 and 29 years old with Graves' hyperthyroidism.

This clonotype was picked up many times. The rearrangement joins TRBV14 to TRBJ1-5; tentatively, D is TRBD1 (5 bases). V was pared by 1 base and J by 3 bases, with 10 bases between. The CDR3 runs 15 residues. Per germline, CDR1 SGHDN and CDR2 FVKESK. The CDR3 coding sequence is TGTGCCAGCAGCCAAGGGGACGAATCCAATCAGCCCCAGCATTTT. Amino acids: CASSQGDESNQPQHF.

This clonotype was seen at least ten times. The J gene is TRBJ1-1, the V gene TRBV20-1; possibly TRBD1 for D (5 bases). The CDR3 extends over 15 amino acids. The V end was cut by 3 bases, the J end by 3 bases, with 17 bases between. Germline values: CDR1 DFQATT, CDR2 SNEGSKA (reference sequence). The CDR3 DNA reads as TGCAGTGCTAGCGGGGACCTGGGGCTGCACACTGAAGCTTTCTTT. As protein: CSASGDLGLHTEAFF.

This clonotype was observed many times. The chain combines TRBV12-3 or TRBV12-4 with TRBJ2-5, with D unresolved. CDR3 length: 12 amino acids. The ends were cut back, 3 bases at V and 4 bases at J, with 6 bases in the middle. CDR3: CASSFGVETQYF. The CDR3 nucleotides are TGTGCCAGCAGTTTTGGCGTAGAGACCCAGTACTTC.

This chain links TRBV29-1 with TRBJ1-2; TRBD1 matches 8 bases. After removal of 6 bases from V and 7 bases from J, the junction contained 1 base not matched to a gene. Looked up from germline, CDR1 is SQVTM and CDR2 is ANQGSEA. CDR3 length equals 10 residues. Here the CDR3 reads CSVGQVGYTF. The CDR3 region has the DNA TGCAGCGTGGGACAGGTTGGCTACACCTTC.

In regard to this clonotype: The CDR3 ends on some other residue instead of the conserved phenylalanine or tryptophan, so this is likely a read error. CDR3 bases: TGTGCCAGCAGAGCCGGGACAACTGGCTACACCCTC. Protein sequence: CASRAGTTGYTL. The rearrangement joins TRBV6-1 to TRBJ1-2; weak D call: TRBD1 (6 bases). The germline gives CDR1 MNHNS, CDR2 SASEGT. Trimming took off 6 bases at V and 7 bases at J, with 12 bases between the two ends. There are 12 residues in the CDR3.

Note on this clonotype: Because the CDR3 is missing its conserved closing phenylalanine or tryptophan, this is likely a read error. The DNA is omitted, as the CDR3 cannot be located on it reliably, and the CDR3 follows TCRdb's listing. The chain couples TRBV29-1 to TRBJ1-3; the D call TRBD1 from the table was never checked on the DNA. From its first to its last residue, the CDR3 has 9 amino acids. Germline-derived CDR1 and CDR2 are SQVTM and ANQGSEA. The CDR3 loop is CSVSPGVLV.

The rearrangement links TRBV24-1 to TRBJ2-5; 15 bases match TRBD2. The DNA end is a closer match to TRBJ2-1, so the J assignment may be wrong. This CDR3 spans 18 amino acids. Germline V gene lookup returns CDR1 KGHDR and CDR2 SFDVKD. CDR3 sequence: CATSDRPGLAGGADEQFF. The CDR3 region has the DNA TGTGCCACCAGTGATAGACCGGGACTAGCGGGAGGAGCAGATGAGCAGTTCTTC.

V is TRBV2 and J is TRBJ2-1, with a possible D match to TRBD2 (6 bases). The V end lost 7 bases, the J end lost 4 bases, and 14 bases lay between the germline ends. Germline V gene lookup returns CDR1 SNHLY and CDR2 FYNNEI. This CDR3 has 14 residues. In DNA form, the CDR3 reads TGTGCCAGCAATGCGGGACTCCTATACAATGAGCAGTTCTTC. It codes for CASNAGLLYNEQFF.

J is TRBJ2-5 and V is TRBV2; D gene unclear. The V end was cut by 1 base, the J end by 2 bases, with 11 bases between. The CDR3 has 15 residues. Germline V CDR1 and CDR2: SNHLY, FYNNEI. CDR3 residues: CASSEDDGAQETQYF. For the CDR3, the DNA is TGTGCCAGCAGTGAAGATGACGGCGCACAAGAGACCCAGTACTTC.

The J gene is TRBJ1-6, the V gene TRBV5-1; the D is unclear. Germline lookup yields CDR1 SGHRS and CDR2 YFSETQ. CDR3 length: 15 residues. The ends were cut back, 0 bases at V and 8 bases at J, with 12 bases in the middle. The chain's CDR3 is CASSLGSLGDSPLHF. Written as DNA, the CDR3 is TGCGCCAGCAGCTTGGGGTCCCTCGGGGATTCACCCCTCCACTTT.

V is TRBV29-1 and J is TRBJ2-7, with D possibly being TRBD1 (6 bases). Germline V gene data show CDR1 as SQVTM and CDR2 as ANQGSEA. V shed 4 bases and J shed 3 bases, with 10 bases lying between them. This CDR3 has 12 amino acids. The CDR3 DNA reads TGCAGCGTTGCAGGGGTTTTCTACGAGCAGTACTTC. Translated: CSVAGVFYEQYF.

This clonotype was observed at least ten times. V gene TRBV2 combines with J gene TRBJ2-5; D is uncertain. Trimming took off 6 bases at V and 0 bases at J, with 11 bases between the two ends. Germline V gives CDR1 SNHLY, CDR2 FYNNEI. This CDR3 has 14 amino acids. Here the CDR3 reads CASRPDLYQETQYF. As DNA, the CDR3 is TGTGCCAGCAGACCCGACCTGTACCAAGAGACCCAGTACTTC.

The chain uses TRBV7-2 and TRBJ1-5; no firm D call. In germline, CDR1 is SGHTA, CDR2 FQGNSA. Trimming pared 5 bases from V and 6 bases from J, leaving 20 bases between. The CDR3 has 16 amino acids. This CDR3 is CASSQDRVGGSQPQHF. CDR3 bases: TGTGCCAGCAGCCAAGATCGTGTTGGCGGAAGTCAGCCCCAGCATTTT.

This clonotype was counted only a few times. V and J are TRBV29-1 and TRBJ1-2, with D perhaps matching TRBD1 (5 bases). The CDR3 contains 14 residues. CDR1 and CDR2 (germline): SQVTM, ANQGSEA. The V and J ends lost 7 bases and 1 base respectively, with 16 bases between them. CDR3 DNA sequence: TGCAGCGCAGGCGGGGGGGAGGTTAACTATGGCTACACCTTC. It yields the protein CSAGGGEVNYGYTF.

V gene TRBV7-6 combines with J gene TRBJ2-7; D gene unclear. There are 12 residues in the CDR3. V lost 5 bases, J lost 7 bases, and 12 bases lay in between. Germline CDR1 is SGHVS and CDR2 is FNYEAQ. CDR3 bases: TGTGCCAGCAGCCTCAGGCCCAATGAGCAGTACTTC. As protein: CASSLRPNEQYF.

The V and J genes are TRBV7-3 and TRBJ1-2, with 8 bases fitting TRBD1. This CDR3 comprises 17 residues. Germline V CDR1 and CDR2: SGHTA, FQGTGA. The V segment lost 0 bases and the J segment 8 bases; nucleotides outside the gene matches: 14. This chain's CDR3 is CASSLTGRTGSQGGYTF. As DNA, the CDR3 is TGTGCCAGCAGCTTAACCGGACGGACAGGGAGCCAAGGAGGCTACACCTTC.

The J gene is TRBJ2-3, the V gene TRBV6-2 or TRBV6-3; TRBD2 matches at 7 bases. The CDR3 covers 14 residues. From germline, CDR1 is MNHEY and CDR2 SVGEGT. V lost 4 bases to trimming and J lost 5 bases; unmatched junction nucleotides: 6. The DNA for the CDR3 is TGTGCCAGCAGTTTAGGGACTATTGGAGATACGCAGTATTTT. Its translation is CASSLGTIGDTQYF.

V is TRBV6-5 and J is TRBJ1-2; tentatively, D is TRBD1 (5 bases). The CDR3 is 14 amino acids. From germline, CDR1 is MNHEY and CDR2 SVGAGI. V gave up 0 bases and J gave up 12 bases, with 17 bases separating them. DNA of the CDR3: TGTGCCAGCAGTTACTCGGGAGGGGCGTCTGGAAACACCTTC. It is translated as CASSYSGGASGNTF.

The chain couples TRBV24-1 to TRBJ2-3; 7 bases line up with TRBD2. V lost 11 bases to trimming and J lost 5 bases; unmatched junction nucleotides: 12. The CDR3 loop spans 14 amino acids. The germline CDR1 and CDR2 sequences are KGHDR and SFDVKD. In DNA, the CDR3 is TGTGCCAGCAGCGGGGCCTCCCAAAGAGATACGCAGTATTTT. This sequence encodes CASSGASQRDTQYF.

This clonotype has at least ten counts. The chain combines TRBV9 with TRBJ1-6; maybe TRBD1 (5 bases). V shed 0 bases and J shed 9 bases, with 7 bases lying between them. Germline assignment: CDR1 SGDLS and CDR2 YYNGEE. The CDR3 length is 13 residues. The chain's CDR3 is CASSVDGTSPLHF. As DNA, the CDR3 is TGTGCCAGCAGCGTAGACGGGACTTCACCCCTCCACTTT.

This clonotype was counted many times. The chain recombines TRBV19 with TRBJ2-2; tentative D call: TRBD1 (6 bases). This CDR3 is built from 15 residues. V lost 5 bases and J 2 bases, leaving 12 bases between the germline ends. Germline V gives CDR1 LNHDA, CDR2 SQIVND (reference sequence). As DNA, the CDR3 is TGTGCCAGTAGTCCGACAGGAAAAAACACCGGGGAGCTGTTTTTT. Protein sequence: CASSPTGKNTGELFF.